The 11 T cell receptor beta chains presented below share a single source sample, sequenced in a study of cytomegalovirus exposure and HLA in healthy donors. Researchers ran the PCR with 60 Vbeta and 13 Jbeta primers. Using immunoSEQ multiplex PCR, the repertoire was profiled, and TCRdb retains in-frame clones only, with some absent. The sample lists about 160,000 clones, about 85% seen once, with about 2% in the top ten. The sequenced sample consisted of PBMCs. These receptors came from a young man in good health and CMV-seropositive.

This chain links TRBV4-1 with TRBJ2-5; 9 nucleotides match TRBD1. The germline CDR1 and CDR2 sequences are MGHRA and YSYEKL. This CDR3 comprises 16 residues. Trimming removed 4 bases from V and 1 base from J; junction bases left unmatched: 7. The CDR3 sequence is CASSPWTGDTQETQYF. CDR3 sequence (DNA): TGCGCCAGCAGCCCATGGACAGGGGACACCCAAGAGACCCAGTACTTC.

The V call is TRBV6-4, the J call TRBJ2-3; 10 nucleotides line up with TRBD2. The CDR3 has 18 amino acids. Looked up from germline, CDR1 is MRHNA and CDR2 is SNTAGT. The V and J ends lost 0 bases and 1 base, in that order; junction bases with no gene match: 7. The DNA for the CDR3 is TGTGCCAGCAGTGACTCAGCGGGGGGGCGGATCGGCACAGATACGCAGTATTTT. Protein: CASSDSAGGRIGTDTQYF.

The J gene is TRBJ2-1, the V gene TRBV29-1; the match to TRBD1 covers 8 bases. Trimming took 7 bases from V and 2 from J; bases not matched to a gene: 4. CDR1 and CDR2 (germline): SQVTM, ANQGSEA. CDR3 size: 13 residues. CDR3: CSGTGGTYNEQFF. In DNA form, the CDR3 reads TGCAGCGGAACAGGGGGAACCTACAATGAGCAGTTCTTC.

The chain combines TRBV6-6 with TRBJ2-3; maybe TRBD2 (5 bases). The CDR3 contains 14 residues. Germline CDR1 MNHNY, CDR2 SVGAGI (reference sequence). V gave up 4 bases and J gave up 6 bases, with 14 bases separating them. The CDR3 loop reads CASSFRTLLDTQYF. The CDR3 DNA is TGTGCCAGCAGTTTTAGGACTCTCCTCGATACGCAGTATTTT.

This chain uses TRBV4-3 with TRBJ1-4; 8 bases match TRBD1. Germline values: CDR1 LGHNA, CDR2 YSLEER. With 0 bases clipped from V and 7 bases from J, the junction kept 7 bases outside the gene matches. The CDR3 length is 16 residues. CDR3 sequence reads: CASSQDRGRGLEKLFF. DNA for the CDR3: TGCGCCAGCAGCCAAGATCGGGGCAGGGGGCTTGAAAAACTGTTTTTT.

The rearrangement joins TRBV5-4 to TRBJ2-7; possibly TRBD2 for D (6 bases). Germline V gene data show CDR1 as SGHNT and CDR2 as YYREEE (reference sequence). CDR3 length: 14 amino acids. The V gene lost 2 bases and the J gene lost 5 bases, with 14 bases spanning the gap. As DNA, the CDR3 is TGTGCCAGCAGCTTAGGAGGGATTCATGACGAGCAGTACTTC. Residues: CASSLGGIHDEQYF.

V usage is TRBV6-1 and J usage is TRBJ2-1, with 12 bases that match TRBD1. Looked up from germline, CDR1 is MNHNS and CDR2 is SASEGT. Losses at the gene ends were 7 bases for V and 8 bases for J; bases not matched to a gene: 9. The CDR3 runs 15 residues. The DNA of the CDR3 is TGTGCCAGCAACTACCGGGACAGGGGGCTTCATGAGCAGTTCTTC. Its protein product is CASNYRDRGLHEQFF.

This clone was counted a single time. The genes are TRBV5-1 and TRBJ2-5, with D tentatively TRBD2 (6 bases). V was cut by 0 bases and J by 5 bases, with 11 bases left in between. Germline V gene data show CDR1 as SGHRS and CDR2 as YFSETQ. CDR3 size: 14 residues. DNA of the CDR3: TGCGCCAGCAGCTTGGGCGGGGTAAAGGAGACCCAGTACTTC. Its translation is CASSLGGVKETQYF.

The rearrangement uses TRBV2 and TRBJ2-7, with TRBD1 identical over 8 bases. CDR3 length equals 13 residues. The V gene's germline CDR1 is SNHLY and CDR2 FYNNEI. V was pared by 9 bases and J by 6 bases, with 10 bases of the junction left unmatched. In DNA, the CDR3 is TGTGCCAGGGGTCGGACAGGGACGGGCGAGCAGTACTTC. This sequence encodes CARGRTGTGEQYF.

This sequence joins TRBV11-2 and TRBJ1-1, with a possible D match to TRBD1 (6 bases). The CDR3 length is 15 residues. V was cut by 2 bases and J by 10 bases, with 20 bases left in between. Germline lookup yields CDR1 SGHAT and CDR2 FQNNGV. CDR3: CASSLTLTGPDGAFF. The DNA for the CDR3 is TGTGCCAGCAGCTTAACCCTTACAGGGCCAGACGGAGCTTTCTTT.

The V call is TRBV5-6, the J call TRBJ2-7; TRBD2 agrees at 11 bases. The CDR3 runs to 14 residues. J lost 2 bases, V lost 4 bases, and 2 bases had no gene match. Per the germline V gene, CDR1 is SGHDT and CDR2 is YYEEEE. As DNA, the CDR3 is TGTGCCAGCAGCCTGACTAGCGGGGCCTACGAGCAGTACTTC. Its translation is CASSLTSGAYEQYF. Full variable domain (missing parts from reference TRBV5-6 and TRBJ2-7): DAGVTQSPTHLIKTRGQQVTLRCSPKSGHDTVSWYQQALGQGPQFIFQYYEEEERQRGNFPDRFSGHQFPNYSSELNVNALLLGDSALYLCASSLTSGAYEQYFGPGTRLTVT.